The 9 T cell receptor beta chains reported below all come from one sample, sequenced in a study of blood T cell repertoires in COVID-19. Sequenced by immunoSEQ multiplex PCR; TCRdb stores in-frame clones only, minus some. The table records some 180,000 clones, less than 90% of them present only once. Sequenced: peripheral blood. The receptors here all came from a man in his sixties or seventies with active or convalescent COVID-19.

The V call is TRBV19, the J call TRBJ2-3; possibly TRBD2 for D (6 bases). Germline V gene data show CDR1 as LNHDA and CDR2 as SQIVND (reference sequence). Between the trimmed V and J ends, which lost 6 bases and 5 bases, there was a span of 15 bases. The length of the CDR3 is 14 residues. The CDR3: CASRTIGGGDTQYF. The CDR3 coding sequence is TGTGCCAGTAGGACCATTGGGGGAGGAGATACGCAGTATTTT.

The J gene is TRBJ1-1, the V gene TRBV2; D ambiguous. Germline CDR1 reads SNHLY; CDR2 reads FYNNEI. CDR3 length: 10 amino acids. Trimming removed 7 bases at V and 11 bases at J, with 11 bases between. In DNA, the CDR3 is TGTGCCAGCATTTTCCCCGGGGCTTTCTTT. It encodes CASIFPGAFF.

The V and J genes are TRBV18 and TRBJ2-7; the match to TRBD1 covers 7 bases. CDR3 length: 11 residues. V lost 8 bases to trimming and J lost 5 bases; unmatched junction nucleotides: 3. Per the germline V gene, CDR1 is KGHSH and CDR2 is LQKENI. CDR3 bases: TGTGCCAGCCGACAGGGAGACGAGCAGTACTTC. Protein: CASRQGDEQYF.

CDR3 sequence reads: CAWTRPGNAKKLFF. The CDR3 DNA is TGTGCCTGGACGCGTCCAGGGAATGCTAAAAAACTGTTTTTT. This rearrangement joins TRBV30 to TRBJ1-4; tentative D call: TRBD1 (5 bases). Trimming cost V 4 bases and J 9 bases, with 18 bases left between them. The germline V gene encodes CDR1 GTSNPN and CDR2 SVGIG (reference sequence). This CDR3 spans 14 amino acids.

The chain combines TRBV28 with TRBJ2-7, with a tentative D call TRBD2 (5 bases). Trimming removed 5 bases from V and 9 bases from J, with 26 bases in between. The CDR3 has 16 residues. The germline CDR1 and CDR2 sequences are MDHEN and SYDVKM. CDR3 loop: CASSNLVGIETHGQYF. DNA for the CDR3: TGTGCCAGCAGTAACTTGGTCGGGATCGAAACCCACGGGCAGTACTTC.

The chain recombines TRBV6-6 with TRBJ2-1; 7 bases map to TRBD1. With V trimmed by 5 bases and J by 8 bases, 12 bases remained unmatched. This CDR3 is built from 15 residues. Germline V gene sequence: CDR1 MNHNY, CDR2 SVGAGI (reference sequence). This chain's CDR3 is CASSGDSLGGYEQFF. CDR3 in DNA: TGTGCCAGCAGTGGGGACAGCCTAGGAGGATATGAGCAGTTCTTC.

This clone has a handful of counts. The genes are TRBV12-5 and TRBJ2-1; 7 nucleotides match TRBD2. Trimming took 5 bases from V and 3 from J; bases not matched to a gene: 7. Germline CDR1 reads LGHNT; CDR2 reads FRNRAP. The CDR3 has 15 amino acids. CDR3 DNA: TGTGCTAGTGGTCAGGAAGCGGGGAACTACAATGAGCAGTTCTTC. It is translated as CASGQEAGNYNEQFF. The full variable domain, with the rest looked up from reference TRBV12-5 and TRBJ2-1, is DARVTQTPRHKVTEMGQEVTMRCQPILGHNTVFWYRQTMMQGLELLAYFRNRAPLDDSGMPKDRFSAEMPDATLATLKIQPSEPRDSAVYFCASGQEAGNYNEQFFGPGTRLTVL.

This clone was counted once. The V and J genes are TRBV19 and TRBJ1-5, with a weak D call TRBD1 (6 bases). The CDR3 sequence is 15 residues long. Germline CDR1 is LNHDA and CDR2 is SQIVND (reference sequence). Trimming removed 3 bases from V and 2 bases from J, with 11 bases in between. The CDR3 DNA reads TGTGCCAGTAGTATTTTGGGGGCGGGCAATCAGCCCCAGCATTTT. Amino acids: CASSILGAGNQPQHF.

The chain links TRBV7-2 to TRBJ2-2, with D hard to call. The V gene's germline CDR1 is SGHTA and CDR2 FQGNSA. The CDR3 totals 16 residues. Trimming pared 5 bases from V and 3 bases from J, leaving 16 bases between. The CDR3 region is CASSPWRRIHTGELFF. CDR3 sequence (DNA): TGTGCCAGCAGCCCATGGCGGCGGATCCACACCGGGGAGCTGTTTTTT. Full variable domain (missing parts from reference TRBV7-2 and TRBJ2-2): GAGVSQSPSNKVTEKGKDVELRCDPISGHTALYWYRQSLGQGLEFLIYFQGNSAPDKSGLPSDRFSAERTGGSVSTLTIQRTQQEDSAVYLCASSPWRRIHTGELFFGEGSRLTVL.